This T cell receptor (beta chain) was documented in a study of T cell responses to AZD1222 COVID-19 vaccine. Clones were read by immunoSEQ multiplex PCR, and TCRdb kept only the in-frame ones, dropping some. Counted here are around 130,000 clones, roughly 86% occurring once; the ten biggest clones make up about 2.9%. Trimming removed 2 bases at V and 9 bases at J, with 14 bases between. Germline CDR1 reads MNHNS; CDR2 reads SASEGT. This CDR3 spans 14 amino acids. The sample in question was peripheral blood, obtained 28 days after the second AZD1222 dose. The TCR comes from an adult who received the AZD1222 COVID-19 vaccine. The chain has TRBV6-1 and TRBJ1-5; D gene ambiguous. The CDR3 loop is CASSELRASGPQHF. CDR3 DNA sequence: TGTGCCAGCAGTGAACTGAGGGCATCGGGGCCCCAGCATTTT.